These T cell receptor beta chains were read from a single sample in a study of cytomegalovirus exposure and HLA in healthy donors. Profiled with immunoSEQ multiplex PCR; TCRdb holds only in-frame clones, not every one. The sample yields roughly 160,000 clones, roughly 82% seen once. Sequences were obtained from PBMCs. Receptors were obtained from a man in his fifties in good health and CMV-seropositive. Each CDR3 is given without its conserved first and last residue. Fields, in order: CDR3 protein, V gene, J gene.

CDR3aa: AWSVQTDTQY; v_gene: TRBV30; j_gene: TRBJ2-3
CDR3aa: ASSRSGDSSYEQY; v_gene: TRBV4-2; j_gene: TRBJ2-7
CDR3aa: ASSPQGAASSYNEQF; v_gene: TRBV7-3; j_gene: TRBJ2-1
CDR3aa: ASSLTAPNSPLH; v_gene: TRBV7-3; j_gene: TRBJ1-6
CDR3aa: ASSLGGTGGSYGYT; v_gene: TRBV7-2; j_gene: TRBJ1-2
CDR3aa: ASSKDSGELF; v_gene: TRBV4-2; j_gene: TRBJ2-2
CDR3aa: ASSRRQGGSYEQY; v_gene: TRBV7-2; j_gene: TRBJ2-7
CDR3aa: ASTRQDPNTEAF; v_gene: TRBV18; j_gene: TRBJ1-1
CDR3aa: ASTIMGATGELF; v_gene: TRBV6-6; j_gene: TRBJ2-2
CDR3aa: ASSRVLGSQLIYGYT; v_gene: TRBV7-8; j_gene: TRBJ1-2
CDR3aa: ASSSTSGGAANTGELF; v_gene: TRBV5-1; j_gene: TRBJ2-2
CDR3aa: ASSPGWEQY; v_gene: TRBV6-5; j_gene: TRBJ2-7
CDR3aa: ASSQIAGDLNEQF; v_gene: TRBV4-2; j_gene: TRBJ2-1
CDR3aa: ASSQEGRGGYEQY; v_gene: TRBV4-2; j_gene: NA
CDR3aa: ASSEQGPYEQY; v_gene: TRBV2; j_gene: TRBJ2-7
CDR3aa: ASSSVAGEQY; v_gene: TRBV7-9; j_gene: TRBJ2-7
CDR3aa: ASSLSGLAGWEQY; v_gene: TRBV5-1; j_gene: TRBJ2-7